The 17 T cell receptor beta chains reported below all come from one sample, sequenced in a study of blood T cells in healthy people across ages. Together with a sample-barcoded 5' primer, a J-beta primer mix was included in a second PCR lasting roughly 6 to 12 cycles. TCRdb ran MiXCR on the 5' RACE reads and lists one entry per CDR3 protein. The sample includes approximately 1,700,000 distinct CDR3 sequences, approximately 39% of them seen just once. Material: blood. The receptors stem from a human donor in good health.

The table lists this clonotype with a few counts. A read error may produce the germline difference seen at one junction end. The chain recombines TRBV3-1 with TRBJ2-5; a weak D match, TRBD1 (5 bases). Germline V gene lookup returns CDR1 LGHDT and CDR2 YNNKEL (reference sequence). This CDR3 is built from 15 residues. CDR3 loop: CVSSQIRGLWKTQYF. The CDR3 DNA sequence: TGTGTCAGCAGCCAGATAAGGGGATTATGGAAGACCCAGTACTTC.

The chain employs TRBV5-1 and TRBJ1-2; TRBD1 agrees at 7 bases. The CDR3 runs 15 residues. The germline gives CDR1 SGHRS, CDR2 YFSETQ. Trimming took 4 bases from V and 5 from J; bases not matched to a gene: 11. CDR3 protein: CASSPTPGQQYGYTF. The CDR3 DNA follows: TGCGCCAGCAGCCCCACCCCGGGACAGCAATATGGCTACACCTTC.

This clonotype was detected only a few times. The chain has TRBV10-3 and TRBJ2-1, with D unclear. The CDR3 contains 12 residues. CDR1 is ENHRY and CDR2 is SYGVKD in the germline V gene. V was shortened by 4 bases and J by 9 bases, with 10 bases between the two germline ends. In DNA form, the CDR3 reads TGTGCCATCAGTGCCCCAGCAAGTGAGCAGTTCTTC. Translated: CAISAPASEQFF.

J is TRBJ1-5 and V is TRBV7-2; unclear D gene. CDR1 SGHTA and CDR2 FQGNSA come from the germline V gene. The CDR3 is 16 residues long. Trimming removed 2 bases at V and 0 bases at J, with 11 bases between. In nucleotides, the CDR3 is TGTGCCAGCAGCTTATCGGGCAGCTATAGCAATCAGCCCCAGCATTTT. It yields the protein CASSLSGSYSNQPQHF.

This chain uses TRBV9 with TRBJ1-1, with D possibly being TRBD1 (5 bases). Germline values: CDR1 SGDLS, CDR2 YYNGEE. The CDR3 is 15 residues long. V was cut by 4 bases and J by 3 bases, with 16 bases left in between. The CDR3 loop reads CASSPQAGSYTEAFF. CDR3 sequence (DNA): TGTGCCAGCAGCCCGCAGGCAGGGAGTTACACTGAAGCTTTCTTT.

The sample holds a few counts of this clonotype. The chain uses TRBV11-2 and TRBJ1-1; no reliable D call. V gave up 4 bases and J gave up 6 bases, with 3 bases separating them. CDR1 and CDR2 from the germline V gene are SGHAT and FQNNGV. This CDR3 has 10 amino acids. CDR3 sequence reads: CASSSAEAFF. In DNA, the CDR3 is TGTGCCAGCAGCTCGGCTGAAGCTTTCTTT.

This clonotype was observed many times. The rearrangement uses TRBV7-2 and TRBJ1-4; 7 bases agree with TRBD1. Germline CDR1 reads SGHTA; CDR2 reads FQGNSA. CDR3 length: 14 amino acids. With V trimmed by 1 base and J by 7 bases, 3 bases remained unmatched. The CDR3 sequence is CASSLVRDSEKLFF. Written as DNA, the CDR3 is TGTGCCAGCAGCTTAGTACGGGACAGTGAAAAACTGTTTTTT.

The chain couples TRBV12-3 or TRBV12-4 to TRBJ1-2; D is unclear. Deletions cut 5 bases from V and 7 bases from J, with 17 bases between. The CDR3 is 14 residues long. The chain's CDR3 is CASSPRPNSAGYTF. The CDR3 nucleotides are TGTGCCAGCAGTCCAAGACCAAACAGTGCTGGCTACACCTTC.

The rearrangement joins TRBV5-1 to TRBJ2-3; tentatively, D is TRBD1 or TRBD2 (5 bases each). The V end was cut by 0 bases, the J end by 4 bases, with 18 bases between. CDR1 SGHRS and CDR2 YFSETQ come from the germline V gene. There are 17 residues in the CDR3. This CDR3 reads CASSLVGLAEVPDTQYF. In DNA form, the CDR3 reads TGCGCCAGCAGCTTGGTGGGGCTAGCCGAGGTTCCAGATACGCAGTATTTT.

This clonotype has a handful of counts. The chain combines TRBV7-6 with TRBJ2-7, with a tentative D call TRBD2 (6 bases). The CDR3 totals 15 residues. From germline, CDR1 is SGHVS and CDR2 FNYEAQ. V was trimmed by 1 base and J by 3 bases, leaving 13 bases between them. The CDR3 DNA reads TGTGCCAGCAGCTTAGGGCCGGGGAGGTACTACGAGCAGTACTTC. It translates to CASSLGPGRYYEQYF.

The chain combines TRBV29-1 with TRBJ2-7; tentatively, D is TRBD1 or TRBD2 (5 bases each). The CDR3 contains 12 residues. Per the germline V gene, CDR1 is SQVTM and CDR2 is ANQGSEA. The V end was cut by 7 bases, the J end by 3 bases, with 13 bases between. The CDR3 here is CSAGPDYYEQYF. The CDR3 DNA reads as TGCAGCGCGGGACCCGACTACTACGAGCAGTACTTC.

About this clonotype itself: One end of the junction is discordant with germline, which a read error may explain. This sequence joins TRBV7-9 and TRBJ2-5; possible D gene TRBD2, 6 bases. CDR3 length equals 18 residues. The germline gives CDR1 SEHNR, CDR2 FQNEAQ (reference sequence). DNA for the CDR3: TGTGCCAGCAGCGCCCGACGTCTACTGAGCGGGCTACGGGAGACTCAGTACTTT. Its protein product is CASSARRLLSGLRETQYF.

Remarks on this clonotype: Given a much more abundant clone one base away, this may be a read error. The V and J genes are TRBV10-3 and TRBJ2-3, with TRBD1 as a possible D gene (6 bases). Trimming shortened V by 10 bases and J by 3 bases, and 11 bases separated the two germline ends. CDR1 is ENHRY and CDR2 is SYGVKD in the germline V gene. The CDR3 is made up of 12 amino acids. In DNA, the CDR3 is TGTGCCACCTGGACAGAGACAGATACGCAGTATTTT. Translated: CATWTETDTQYF.

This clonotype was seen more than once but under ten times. This CDR3 is CASSLSGFDYGYTF. The CDR3 DNA follows: TGTGCCAGCAGCTTATCAGGGTTTGACTATGGCTACACCTTC. The rearrangement links TRBV7-8 to TRBJ1-2, with a possible D match to TRBD1 (5 bases). This CDR3 has 14 amino acids. CDR1 and CDR2 from the germline V gene are SGHVS and FQNEAQ. The ends were cut back, 2 bases at V and 3 bases at J, with 10 bases in the middle.

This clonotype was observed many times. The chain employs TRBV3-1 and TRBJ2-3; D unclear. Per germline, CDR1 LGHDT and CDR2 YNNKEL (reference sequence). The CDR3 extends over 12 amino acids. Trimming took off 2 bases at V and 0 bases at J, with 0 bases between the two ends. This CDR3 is CASSQSTDTQYF. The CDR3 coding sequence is TGTGCCAGCAGCCAAAGCACAGATACGCAGTATTTT.

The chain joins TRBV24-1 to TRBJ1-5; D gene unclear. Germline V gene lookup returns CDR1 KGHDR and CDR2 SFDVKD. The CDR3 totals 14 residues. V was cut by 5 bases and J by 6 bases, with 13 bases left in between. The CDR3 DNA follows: TGTGCCACCAGTGCGGGCTGGGATGGTCAGCCCCAGCATTTT. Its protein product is CATSAGWDGQPQHF.

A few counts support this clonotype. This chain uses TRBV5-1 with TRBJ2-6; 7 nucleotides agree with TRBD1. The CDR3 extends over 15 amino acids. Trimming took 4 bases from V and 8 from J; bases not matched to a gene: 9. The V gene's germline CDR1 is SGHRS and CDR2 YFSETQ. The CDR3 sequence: CASSSQTGQSNVLTF. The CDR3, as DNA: TGCGCCAGCAGCAGCCAGACAGGGCAGTCCAACGTCCTGACTTTC. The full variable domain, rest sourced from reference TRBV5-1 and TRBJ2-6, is KAGVTQTPRYLIKTRGQQVTLSCSPISGHRSVSWYQQTPGQGLQFLFEYFSETQRNKGNFPGRFSGRQFSNSRSEMNVSTLELGDSALYLCASSSQTGQSNVLTFGAGSRLTVL.